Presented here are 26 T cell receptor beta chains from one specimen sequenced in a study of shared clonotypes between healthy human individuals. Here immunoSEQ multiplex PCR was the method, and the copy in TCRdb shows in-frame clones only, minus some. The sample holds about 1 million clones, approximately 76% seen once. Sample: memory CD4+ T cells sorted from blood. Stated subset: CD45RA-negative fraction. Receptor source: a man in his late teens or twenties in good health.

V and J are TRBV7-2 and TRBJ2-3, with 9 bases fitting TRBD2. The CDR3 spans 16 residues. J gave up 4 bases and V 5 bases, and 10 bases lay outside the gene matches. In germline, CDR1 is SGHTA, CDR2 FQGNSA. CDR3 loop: CASSLEAAGGPDTQYF. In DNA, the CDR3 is TGTGCCAGCAGCCTAGAGGCAGCGGGAGGCCCAGATACGCAGTATTTT.

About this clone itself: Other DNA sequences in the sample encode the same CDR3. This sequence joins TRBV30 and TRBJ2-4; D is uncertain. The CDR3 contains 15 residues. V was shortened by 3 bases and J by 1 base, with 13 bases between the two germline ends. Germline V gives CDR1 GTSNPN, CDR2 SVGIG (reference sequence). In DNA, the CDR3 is TGTGCCTGGAGCGAACCAAACTTGGCCAAAAACATTCAGTACTTC. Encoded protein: CAWSEPNLAKNIQYF.

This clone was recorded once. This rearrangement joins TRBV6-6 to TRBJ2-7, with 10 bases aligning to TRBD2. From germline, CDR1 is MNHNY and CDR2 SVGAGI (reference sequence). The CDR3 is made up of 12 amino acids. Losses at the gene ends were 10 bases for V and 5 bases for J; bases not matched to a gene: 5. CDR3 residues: CATSSGGDEQYF. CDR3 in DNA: TGTGCCACCTCTAGCGGGGGAGACGAGCAGTACTTC.

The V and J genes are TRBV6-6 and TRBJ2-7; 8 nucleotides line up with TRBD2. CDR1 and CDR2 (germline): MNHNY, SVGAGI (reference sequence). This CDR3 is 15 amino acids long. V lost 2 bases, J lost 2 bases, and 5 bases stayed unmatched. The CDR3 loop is CASSYAYSGAYEQYF. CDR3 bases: TGTGCCAGCAGTTACGCTTATAGCGGGGCCTACGAGCAGTACTTC.

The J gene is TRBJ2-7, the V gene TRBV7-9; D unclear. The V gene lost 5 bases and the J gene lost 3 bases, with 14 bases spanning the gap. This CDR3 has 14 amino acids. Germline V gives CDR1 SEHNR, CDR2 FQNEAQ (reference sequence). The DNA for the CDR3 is TGTGCCAGCAGCCATTCGGTCTCCTACTACGAGCAGTACTTC. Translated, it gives CASSHSVSYYEQYF.

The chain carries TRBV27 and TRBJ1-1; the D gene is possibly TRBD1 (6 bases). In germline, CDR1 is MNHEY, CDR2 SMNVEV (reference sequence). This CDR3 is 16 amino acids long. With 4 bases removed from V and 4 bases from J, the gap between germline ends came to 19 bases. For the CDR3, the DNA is TGTGCCAGCAGTTCCTCCGCATCAGGGGTCGGCACTGAAGCTTTCTTT. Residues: CASSSSASGVGTEAFF.

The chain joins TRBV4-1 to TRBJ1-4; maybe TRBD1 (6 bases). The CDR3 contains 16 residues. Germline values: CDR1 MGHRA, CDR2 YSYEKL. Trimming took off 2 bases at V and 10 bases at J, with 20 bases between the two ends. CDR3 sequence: CASSQSGEGNPGKLFF. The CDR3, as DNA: TGCGCCAGCAGCCAATCAGGGGAGGGGAACCCTGGAAAACTGTTTTTT.

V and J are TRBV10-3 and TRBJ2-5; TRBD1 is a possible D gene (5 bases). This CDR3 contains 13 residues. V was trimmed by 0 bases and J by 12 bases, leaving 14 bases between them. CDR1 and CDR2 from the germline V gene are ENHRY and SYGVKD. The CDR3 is CAISESLGLQKYF. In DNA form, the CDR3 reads TGTGCCATCAGTGAGTCGCTGGGGCTTCAGAAGTACTTC.

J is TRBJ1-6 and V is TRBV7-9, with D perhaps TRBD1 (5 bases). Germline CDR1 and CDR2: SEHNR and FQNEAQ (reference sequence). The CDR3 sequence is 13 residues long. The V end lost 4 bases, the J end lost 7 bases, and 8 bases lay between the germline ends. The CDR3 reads CASSSGGNSPLHF. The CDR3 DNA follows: TGTGCCAGCAGCTCCGGGGGGAATTCACCCCTCCACTTT.

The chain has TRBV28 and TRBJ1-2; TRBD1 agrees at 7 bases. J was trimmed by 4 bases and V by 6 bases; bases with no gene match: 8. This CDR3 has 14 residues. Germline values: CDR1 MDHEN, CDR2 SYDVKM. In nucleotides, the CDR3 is TGTGCCAGCAGCTGGGGACAGCGCATCTATGGCTACACCTTC. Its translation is CASSWGQRIYGYTF.

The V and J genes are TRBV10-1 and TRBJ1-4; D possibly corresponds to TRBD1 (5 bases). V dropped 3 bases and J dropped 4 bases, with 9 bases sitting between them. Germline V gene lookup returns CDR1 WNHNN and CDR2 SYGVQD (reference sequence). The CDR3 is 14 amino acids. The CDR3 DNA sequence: TGCGCCAGCAGTGAAAACAGGATTAATGAAAAACTGTTTTTT. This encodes CASSENRINEKLFF.

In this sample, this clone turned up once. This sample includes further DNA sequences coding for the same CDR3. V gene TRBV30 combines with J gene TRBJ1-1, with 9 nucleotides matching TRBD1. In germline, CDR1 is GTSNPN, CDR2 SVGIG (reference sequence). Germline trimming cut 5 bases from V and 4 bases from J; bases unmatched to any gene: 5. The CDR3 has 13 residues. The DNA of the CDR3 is TGTGCCTGGGCCAGACAGGGGGGCACTGAAGCTTTCTTT. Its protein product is CAWARQGGTEAFF.

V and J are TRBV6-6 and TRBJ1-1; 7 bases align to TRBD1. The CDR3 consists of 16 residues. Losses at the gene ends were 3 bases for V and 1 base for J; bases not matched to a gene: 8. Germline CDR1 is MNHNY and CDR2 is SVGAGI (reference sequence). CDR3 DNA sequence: TGTGCCAGCAGTTATTGGGGACAGTCAACGAACACTGAAGCTTTCTTT. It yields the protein CASSYWGQSTNTEAFF.

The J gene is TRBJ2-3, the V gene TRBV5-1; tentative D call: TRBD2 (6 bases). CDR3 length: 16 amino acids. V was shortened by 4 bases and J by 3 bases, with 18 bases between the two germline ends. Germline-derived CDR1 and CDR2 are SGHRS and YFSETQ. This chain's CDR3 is CASSLVGGSETDTQYF. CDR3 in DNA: TGCGCCAGCAGCCTCGTCGGGGGTTCGGAAACAGATACGCAGTATTTT.

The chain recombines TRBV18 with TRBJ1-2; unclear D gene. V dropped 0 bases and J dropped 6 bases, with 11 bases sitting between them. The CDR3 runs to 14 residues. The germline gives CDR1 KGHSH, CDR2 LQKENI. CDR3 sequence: CASSPPIRLDGYTF. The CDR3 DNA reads TGTGCCAGCTCACCACCGATCCGGCTCGATGGCTACACCTTC.

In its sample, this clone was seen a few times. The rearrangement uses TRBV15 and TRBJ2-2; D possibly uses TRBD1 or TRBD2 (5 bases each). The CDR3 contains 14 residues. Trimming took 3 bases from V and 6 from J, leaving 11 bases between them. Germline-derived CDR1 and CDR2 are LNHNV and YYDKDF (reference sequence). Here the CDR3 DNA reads TGTGCCACCAGCAGTAACCGGGGACCCGGGGAGCTGTTTTTT. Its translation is CATSSNRGPGELFF.

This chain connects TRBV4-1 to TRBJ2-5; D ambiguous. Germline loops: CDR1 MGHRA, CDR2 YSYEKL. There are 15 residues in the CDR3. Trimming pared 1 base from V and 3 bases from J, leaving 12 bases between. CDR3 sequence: CASSQVQSRKETQYF. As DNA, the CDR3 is TGCGCCAGCAGCCAAGTCCAGTCTAGAAAAGAGACCCAGTACTTC.

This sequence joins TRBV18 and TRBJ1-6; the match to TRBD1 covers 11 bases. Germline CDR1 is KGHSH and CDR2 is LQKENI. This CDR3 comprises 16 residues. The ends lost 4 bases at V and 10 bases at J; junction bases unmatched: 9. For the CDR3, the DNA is TGTGCCAGCTCACTTTATGGACAGGGGGCCCCATCACCCCTCCACTTT. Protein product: CASSLYGQGAPSPLHF.

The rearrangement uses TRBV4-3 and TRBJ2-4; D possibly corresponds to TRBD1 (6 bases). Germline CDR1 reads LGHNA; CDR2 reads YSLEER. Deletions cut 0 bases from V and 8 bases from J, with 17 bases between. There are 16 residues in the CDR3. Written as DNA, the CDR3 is TGCGCCAGCAGCCAAGATTTAAGGGGGTGGGCAGACATTCAGTACTTC. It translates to CASSQDLRGWADIQYF.

CDR3 bases: TGTGCCAGCAGGGCAGGGTTTAACTATGGCTACACCTTC. This gives the protein CASRAGFNYGYTF. V is TRBV6-5 and J is TRBJ1-2; D perhaps matches TRBD1 (5 bases). Trimming cost V 6 bases and J 1 base, with 9 bases left between them. Germline CDR1 reads MNHEY; CDR2 reads SVGAGI. The CDR3 contains 13 residues.

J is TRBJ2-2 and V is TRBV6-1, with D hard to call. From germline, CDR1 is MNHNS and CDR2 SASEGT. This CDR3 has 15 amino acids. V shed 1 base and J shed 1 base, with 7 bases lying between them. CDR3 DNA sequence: TGTGCCAGCAGTGAAGTAGGAGTGAACACCGGGGAGCTGTTTTTT. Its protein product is CASSEVGVNTGELFF.

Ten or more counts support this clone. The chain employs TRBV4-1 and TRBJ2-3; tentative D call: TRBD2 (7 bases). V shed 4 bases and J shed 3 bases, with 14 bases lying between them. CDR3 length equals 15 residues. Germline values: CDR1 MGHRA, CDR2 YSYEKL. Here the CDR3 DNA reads TGCGCCAGCAGCCCGGGGGGCCTGACGACAGATACGCAGTATTTT. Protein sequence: CASSPGGLTTDTQYF.

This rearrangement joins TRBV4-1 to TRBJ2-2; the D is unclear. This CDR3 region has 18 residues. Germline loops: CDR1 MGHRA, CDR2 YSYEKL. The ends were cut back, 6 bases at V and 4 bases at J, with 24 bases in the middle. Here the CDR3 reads CASRPRFQQPAATGELFF. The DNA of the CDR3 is TGCGCCAGCAGGCCAAGATTTCAACAGCCCGCGGCCACCGGGGAGCTGTTTTTT.

The CDR3 region has the DNA TGTGCCAGTAGTGTTGAGGACAGGGTTTATTCACCCCTCCACTTT. Residues: CASSVEDRVYSPLHF. The gene calls are TRBV19 and TRBJ1-6; TRBD1 aligns across 8 bases. This CDR3 is 15 amino acids long. The V and J ends lost 5 bases and 8 bases, in that order; junction bases with no gene match: 8. Germline V gene sequence: CDR1 LNHDA, CDR2 SQIVND (reference sequence).

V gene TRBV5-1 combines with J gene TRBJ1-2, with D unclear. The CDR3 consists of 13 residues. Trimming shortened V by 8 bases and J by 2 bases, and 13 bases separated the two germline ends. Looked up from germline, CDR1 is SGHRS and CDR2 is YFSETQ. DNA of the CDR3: TGCGCCAGTAGGAGTCCAGACAACTATGGCTACACCTTC. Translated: CASRSPDNYGYTF.

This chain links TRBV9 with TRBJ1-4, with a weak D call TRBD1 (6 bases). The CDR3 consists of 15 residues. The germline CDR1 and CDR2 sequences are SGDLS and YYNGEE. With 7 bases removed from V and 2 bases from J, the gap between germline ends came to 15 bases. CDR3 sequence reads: CASGRDITTNEKLFF. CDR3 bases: TGTGCCAGCGGCCGGGACATCACGACTAATGAAAAACTGTTTTTT.